This T cell receptor beta chain was obtained from a study of shared clonotypes between healthy human individuals. Study observations and caveats: Unshared clonotypes carried lower generation probabilities than those common to all four donors.

On this clone itself: Its specificity is not known.

The V end was cut by 3 bases, the J end by 0 bases, with 2 bases between. The germline V gene encodes CDR1 LNHNV and CDR2 YYDKDF (reference sequence). The CDR3 runs to 13 residues. The repertoire was sequenced with immunoSEQ multiplex PCR; TCRdb's copy has only in-frame clones and lacks some. Here the sample spans over 2 million clones, 85% to 95% being singletons. This rearrangement joins TRBV15 to TRBJ2-2; D gene ambiguous. Sequencing was carried out using naive CD4+ T cells from PBMCs. Subset of the sample: CD45RA+ positively selected. This clonotype was sampled from a man younger than 30 in good health. Some clones in this sample may be carry-over from other donors' samples. For the CDR3, the DNA is TGTGCCACCAGCAGTGCGAACACCGGGGAGCTGTTTTTT. Translated, it gives CATSSANTGELFF.